This T cell receptor (beta chain) was sequenced during a study of blood T cell repertoires in COVID-19. Across the whole study: COVID-19 samples from acute and convalescent phases originated in the United States, Italy and Spain. T cells, B-cell-depleted T cells, or PBMCs supplied cDNA or gDNA.

After removal of 5 bases from V and 2 bases from J, the junction contained 9 bases not matched to a gene. The V gene's germline CDR1 is SGHAT and CDR2 FQDESV (reference sequence). The CDR3 has 16 amino acids. Per the original methods: Amplification of reference gene primers was used by the study to estimate nucleated cell counts. Here immunoSEQ multiplex PCR was the method, and the copy in TCRdb shows in-frame clones only, minus some. V and J calls and clone size are those listed in that table; D and trimming were worked out from the DNA. The profile shows 200,000 to 250,000 clones, 87% of them singletons.

V is TRBV11-1 and J is TRBJ2-3, with 8 bases aligning to TRBD2. Sample: PBMCs or T cells enriched from blood (not recorded which). The receptor was isolated from a woman aged 25 to 39 with acute COVID-19. Here the CDR3 reads CASSRSGAGITDTQYF. The CDR3 DNA reads TGTGCCAGCAGCCGTAGCGGGGCAGGGATCACAGATACGCAGTATTTT.